Below are 2 T cell receptor beta chains sequenced from a single sample in a study of blood T cell repertoires in COVID-19. Sequencing used immunoSEQ multiplex PCR; TCRdb keeps in-frame clones, though not all of them. The sample has around 250,000 clones; more than 75% are singletons. The material sequenced was PBMCs or T cells enriched from blood (not recorded which). The receptors stem from a man younger than 35 who had recovered from COVID-19.

The J gene is TRBJ2-7, the V gene TRBV23-1; D not resolved. TRBV23-1 is identified as an open reading frame with a role that is uncertain. Trimming removed 4 bases from V and 4 bases from J, with 20 bases in between. This CDR3 spans 16 amino acids. The CDR3 sequence: CASSPSPPAYPYEQYF. The CDR3 DNA reads as TGCGCCAGCAGTCCATCACCCCCAGCGTACCCTTACGAGCAGTACTTC.

V and J are TRBV18 and TRBJ1-2; possible D gene TRBD1, 6 bases. CDR3 length: 15 amino acids. The germline V and J ends were trimmed by 3 bases and 0 bases, with 11 bases remaining between them. Germline V gene data show CDR1 as KGHSH and CDR2 as LQKENI. CDR3 protein: CASSPRTETNYGYTF. The DNA of the CDR3 is TGTGCCAGCTCACCCCGGACAGAGACTAACTATGGCTACACCTTC.